Listed here are 19 T cell receptor beta chains from one sample, sequenced in a study of Ad26.COV2.S vaccination and SARS-CoV-2 variants. Using immunoSEQ multiplex PCR, the repertoire was profiled, and TCRdb retains in-frame clones only, with some absent. The sample records approximately 140,000 clones, roughly 85% being singletons. The specimen was peripheral blood, collected after recovery from COVID-19. The receptors originated from a human donor who had recovered from COVID-19.

The sample holds a few counts of this clone. This chain connects TRBV19 to TRBJ1-1, with D hard to call. The CDR3 is 14 residues long. V lost 5 bases, J lost 0 bases, and 10 bases lay in between. The germline CDR1 and CDR2 sequences are LNHDA and SQIVND (reference sequence). The chain's CDR3 is CASSLRNMNTEAFF. The CDR3 DNA sequence: TGTGCCAGTAGTTTAAGGAACATGAACACTGAAGCTTTCTTT.

The chain has TRBV18 and TRBJ1-3, with TRBD1 as a possible D gene (6 bases). Trimming left V 1 base short and J 2 bases short, with 15 bases between. The CDR3 runs 17 residues. The V gene's germline CDR1 is KGHSH and CDR2 LQKENI. The CDR3 DNA follows: TGTGCCAGCTCACCACGACGGGAGGGGGGGCCTGGAAACACCATATATTTT. As protein: CASSPRREGGPGNTIYF. The full variable domain, in which reference TRBV18 and TRBJ1-3 provide the parts outside the CDR3, is NAGVMQNPRHLVRRRGQEARLRCSPMKGHSHVYWYRQLPEEGLKFMVYLQKENIIDESGMPKERFSAEFPKEGPSILRIQQVVRGDSAAYFCASSPRREGGPGNTIYFGEGSWLTVV.

This chain connects TRBV2 to TRBJ2-5, with D unresolved. The ends were cut back, 7 bases at V and 5 bases at J, with 5 bases in the middle. CDR1 and CDR2 from the germline V gene are SNHLY and FYNNEI. The CDR3 totals 10 residues. The CDR3 DNA reads TGTGCCAGCAAGGAGGAGACCCAGTACTTC. Translated, it gives CASKEETQYF. The whole variable domain, remainder taken from reference TRBV2 and TRBJ2-5, is EPEVTQTPSHQVTQMGQEVILRCVPISNHLYFYWYRQILGQKVEFLVSFYNNEISEKSEIFDDQFSVERPDGSNFTLKIRSTKLEDSAMYFCASKEETQYFGPGTRLLVL.

The V gene is TRBV6-2 or TRBV6-3, the J gene TRBJ2-3; 7 nucleotides match TRBD1. Germline V lookup: CDR1 MNHEY, CDR2 SVGEGT. V shed 5 bases, J shed 3 bases, and the junction held 11 bases outside the gene matches. The length of the CDR3 is 16 residues. The CDR3 sequence is CASSPRLRQGTDTQYF. DNA for the CDR3: TGTGCCAGCAGTCCACGCCTGAGACAGGGTACAGATACGCAGTATTTT.

The V call is TRBV19, the J call TRBJ2-2; perhaps TRBD2 as D (5 bases). The ends were cut back, 1 base at V and 1 base at J, with 10 bases in the middle. Germline V gives CDR1 LNHDA, CDR2 SQIVND (reference sequence). This CDR3 region has 16 residues. CDR3 sequence: CASSIGGLGNTGELFF. Here the CDR3 DNA reads TGTGCCAGTAGTATAGGAGGGTTGGGGAACACCGGGGAGCTGTTTTTT.

The rearrangement joins TRBV19 to TRBJ1-2; unclear D gene. The CDR3 length is 13 residues. Trimming removed 4 bases at V and 5 bases at J, with 11 bases between. CDR1 and CDR2 (germline): LNHDA, SQIVND (reference sequence). CDR3 sequence: CASSSEGLYGYTF. The CDR3 coding sequence is TGTGCCAGTAGTAGCGAGGGATTGTATGGCTACACCTTC.

The gene calls are TRBV2 and TRBJ2-3, with 8 bases matching TRBD2. V shed 3 bases and J 6 bases; nucleotides not matched to a gene: 11. This CDR3 has 16 residues. From germline, CDR1 is SNHLY and CDR2 FYNNEI. The DNA of the CDR3 is TGTGCCAGCAGTGATTATTGGGGCGGGGGGTTGGATACGCAGTATTTT. This translates into CASSDYWGGGLDTQYF.

V gene TRBV10-2 combines with J gene TRBJ1-2; the D gene is possibly TRBD1 (6 bases). The CDR3 covers 14 residues. V shed 1 base and J shed 8 bases, with 14 bases lying between them. The V gene's germline CDR1 is WSHSY and CDR2 SAAADI. CDR3 sequence (DNA): TGCGCCAGCAGTGAGTGGTCAGGGGAAGGGGGCTACACCTTC. Protein sequence: CASSEWSGEGGYTF.

The rearrangement joins TRBV28 to TRBJ1-1, with a tentative D call TRBD1 (5 bases). Germline V gene lookup returns CDR1 MDHEN and CDR2 SYDVKM. CDR3 length equals 14 residues. Trimming stripped 5 bases from V and 5 bases from J, with 15 bases between. This CDR3 reads CASSAGHSGTEAFF. For the CDR3, the DNA is TGTGCCAGCAGTGCCGGACACTCGGGGACTGAAGCTTTCTTT.

The chain combines TRBV19 with TRBJ2-2, with D perhaps given as TRBD1 or TRBD2 (5 bases each). The CDR3 loop spans 15 amino acids. Trimming removed 1 base at V and 3 bases at J, with 9 bases between. Germline assignment: CDR1 LNHDA and CDR2 SQIVND (reference sequence). The CDR3 DNA follows: TGTGCCAGTAGTATAGGGGGGTTTGACACCGGGGAGCTGTTTTTT. Amino acid sequence: CASSIGGFDTGELFF.

The chain recombines TRBV28 with TRBJ1-2; 9 bases fit TRBD1. Trimming at V came to 6 bases and at J to 2 bases, leaving 10 bases not matched to a gene. CDR3 length: 16 amino acids. Germline CDR1 and CDR2: MDHEN and SYDVKM. CDR3 residues: CASRYPGQGKNYGYTF. As DNA, the CDR3 is TGTGCCAGCAGATATCCGGGACAGGGAAAGAACTATGGCTACACCTTC.

The chain couples TRBV6-5 to TRBJ2-3, with D perhaps TRBD2 (5 bases). V was shortened by 5 bases and J by 7 bases, with 10 bases between the two germline ends. Germline V gene sequence: CDR1 MNHEY, CDR2 SVGAGI. The CDR3 length is 12 residues. The CDR3 loop is CASSTEVYTQYF. CDR3 nucleotide sequence: TGTGCCAGCAGTACGGAGGTATATACGCAGTATTTT.

The chain joins TRBV6-5 to TRBJ2-5; 8 nucleotides match TRBD1. Germline V gene sequence: CDR1 MNHEY, CDR2 SVGAGI. Trimming took 6 bases from V and 5 from J; bases not matched to a gene: 2. CDR3 length: 12 amino acids. The CDR3 protein is CASRRQGETQYF. CDR3 bases: TGTGCCAGCAGACGACAGGGGGAGACCCAGTACTTC.

V gene TRBV28 combines with J gene TRBJ1-1, with a tentative D call TRBD1 (6 bases). The CDR3 sequence is 15 residues long. With 6 bases removed from V and 0 bases from J, the gap between germline ends came to 14 bases. Germline CDR1 is MDHEN and CDR2 is SYDVKM. CDR3 amino acids: CASRGRGFMNTEAFF. The CDR3 DNA follows: TGTGCCAGCAGGGGCAGGGGATTCATGAACACTGAAGCTTTCTTT.

The chain joins TRBV6-5 to TRBJ1-1, with a possible D match to TRBD1 (6 bases). Trimming left V 6 bases short and J 10 bases short, with 18 bases between. Per germline, CDR1 MNHEY and CDR2 SVGAGI. This CDR3 spans 13 amino acids. The CDR3 DNA sequence: TGTGCCAGCAGACCCCGGGACACCAGGGGAGCTTTCTTT. It specifies CASRPRDTRGAFF.

The chain employs TRBV29-1 and TRBJ2-7, with a tentative D call TRBD1 (5 bases). Germline V gene data show CDR1 as SQVTM and CDR2 as ANQGSEA. Trimming left V 4 bases short and J 6 bases short, with 7 bases between. This CDR3 comprises 10 residues. The CDR3 region is CSVGGTEQYF. As DNA, the CDR3 is TGCAGCGTTGGGGGCACCGAGCAGTACTTC.

The chain links TRBV5-1 to TRBJ1-1, with D possibly being TRBD1 (5 bases). The CDR3 runs to 14 residues. CDR1 SGHRS and CDR2 YFSETQ come from the germline V gene. V was trimmed by 4 bases and J by 4 bases, leaving 14 bases between them. CDR3 residues: CASSLGADGTEAFF. CDR3 DNA sequence: TGCGCCAGCAGCCTAGGGGCGGATGGCACTGAAGCTTTCTTT.

This clone was counted between two and nine times. V usage is TRBV28 and J usage is TRBJ2-7, with 7 bases lining up with TRBD1. The CDR3 runs to 14 residues. Germline V lookup: CDR1 MDHEN, CDR2 SYDVKM. V dropped 7 bases and J dropped 4; count of bases not matched to a gene: 10. The CDR3 reads CASTYRQGSYEQYF. The CDR3 DNA sequence: TGTGCCAGCACATACAGACAGGGTTCGTACGAGCAGTACTTC.

The V call is TRBV5-1, the J call TRBJ2-5; D is tentatively TRBD1 or TRBD2 (5 bases each). CDR1 is SGHRS, CDR2 YFSETQ, per germline. The CDR3 is 14 amino acids. V lost 4 bases and J 1 base, leaving 11 bases between the germline ends. This CDR3 reads CASSARDAQETQYF. The CDR3 DNA reads TGCGCCAGCAGCGCCCGGGACGCCCAAGAGACCCAGTACTTC. Complete variable domain (other parts from reference TRBV5-1 and TRBJ2-5): KAGVTQTPRYLIKTRGQQVTLSCSPISGHRSVSWYQQTPGQGLQFLFEYFSETQRNKGNFPGRFSGRQFSNSRSEMNVSTLELGDSALYLCASSARDAQETQYFGPGTRLLVL.